These 6 T cell receptor beta chains share one sample of origin, sequenced in a study of patients and donors after allogeneic stem cell transplantation. A single record per CDR3 protein comes from TCRdb applying MiXCR to the RT-PCR reads. The repertoire holds tens of thousands of distinct CDR3 sequences, with less than 45% as singletons. Sequences were obtained from blood, either unsorted or a sorted T cell fraction (not recorded which). The receptors originated from a human donor who was either an allogeneic HSCT recipient or a stem cell or donor lymphocyte infusion donor (not recorded which). It is not recorded whose cells these are; they may come from a transplant donor.

The chain is built from TRBV20-1 and TRBJ2-1; 12 bases match TRBD2. The CDR3 consists of 15 residues. CDR1 is DFQATT, CDR2 SNEGSKA, per germline (reference sequence). After removal of 5 bases from V and 1 base from J, the junction contained 3 bases not matched to a gene. The CDR3 loop reads CSAGTSGSSYNEQFF. CDR3 bases: TGCAGTGCTGGGACTAGCGGGTCATCCTACAATGAGCAGTTCTTC.

The chain uses TRBV29-1 and TRBJ2-1; TRBD2 aligns across 14 bases. Germline V lookup: CDR1 SQVTM, CDR2 ANQGSEA. The CDR3 loop spans 14 amino acids. V lost 5 bases, J lost 7 bases, and 4 bases stayed unmatched. CDR3 in DNA: TGCAGCGTTTTGGGACTAGCGGGAGTTAATGAGCAGTTCTTC. Translating it yields CSVLGLAGVNEQFF.

This clonotype was recorded at least ten times. The chain has TRBV14 and TRBJ1-1, with 9 bases matching TRBD1. The germline V gene encodes CDR1 SGHDN and CDR2 FVKESK. Losses at the gene ends were 5 bases for V and 5 bases for J; bases not matched to a gene: 12. The CDR3 sequence is 16 residues long. This chain's CDR3 is CASSFFLTGGGTEAFF. CDR3 DNA: TGTGCCAGCAGCTTCTTCTTGACAGGGGGAGGAACTGAAGCTTTCTTT.

The chain couples TRBV11-2 to TRBJ1-2; D is ambiguous. Germline-derived CDR1 and CDR2 are SGHAT and FQNNGV. This CDR3 region has 14 residues. The V gene lost 1 base and the J gene lost 3 bases, with 9 bases spanning the gap. DNA for the CDR3: TGTGCCAGCAGCTTAGTAGGCAGAGACTATGGCTACACCTTC. Its translation: CASSLVGRDYGYTF.

This clonotype was detected only a few times. The chain has TRBV2 and TRBJ1-1; D not resolved. The CDR3 sequence is 12 residues long. Germline V lookup: CDR1 SNHLY, CDR2 FYNNEI. Trimming cost V 8 bases and J 3 bases, with 10 bases left between them. The CDR3 DNA is TGTGCCAGCGGGAGGAGGGACACTGAAGCTTTCTTT. Protein: CASGRRDTEAFF.

This clonotype was counted ten times or more. The chain carries TRBV10-3 and TRBJ2-3, with 8 bases fitting TRBD2. Losses at the gene ends were 5 bases for V and 1 base for J; bases not matched to a gene: 17. From germline, CDR1 is ENHRY and CDR2 SYGVKD. The CDR3 has 19 residues. Written as DNA, the CDR3 is TGTGCCATCAGTTCTTACGAATCTCGGGGGGGCAGCGGCACAGATACGCAGTATTTT. Residues: CAISSYESRGGSGTDTQYF.